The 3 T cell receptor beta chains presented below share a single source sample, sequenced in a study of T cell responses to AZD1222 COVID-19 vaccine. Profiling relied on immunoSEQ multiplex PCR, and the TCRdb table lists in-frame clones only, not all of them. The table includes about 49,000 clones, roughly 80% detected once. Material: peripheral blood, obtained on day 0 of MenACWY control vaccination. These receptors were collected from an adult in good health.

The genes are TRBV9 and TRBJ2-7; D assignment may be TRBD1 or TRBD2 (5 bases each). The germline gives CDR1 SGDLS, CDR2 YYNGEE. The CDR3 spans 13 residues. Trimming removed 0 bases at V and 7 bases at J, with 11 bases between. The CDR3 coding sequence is TGTGCCAGCAGCGTAGATCCTGAGGGGGAGCAGTACTTC. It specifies CASSVDPEGEQYF.

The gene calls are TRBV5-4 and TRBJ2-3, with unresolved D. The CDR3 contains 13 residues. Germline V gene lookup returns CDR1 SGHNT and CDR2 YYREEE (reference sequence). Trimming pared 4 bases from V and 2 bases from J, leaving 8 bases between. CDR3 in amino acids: CASSPGPTDTQYF. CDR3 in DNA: TGTGCCAGCAGCCCTGGACCCACAGATACGCAGTATTTT.

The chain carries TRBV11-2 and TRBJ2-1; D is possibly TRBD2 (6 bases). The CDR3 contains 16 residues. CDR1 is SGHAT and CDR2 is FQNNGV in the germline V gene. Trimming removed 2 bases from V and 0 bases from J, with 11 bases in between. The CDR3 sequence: CASSLPPEGSYNEQFF. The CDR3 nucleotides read TGTGCCAGCAGCTTACCCCCGGAGGGCTCCTACAATGAGCAGTTCTTC.